The 5 T cell receptor beta chains listed next were all sequenced from one sample in a study of control samples from healthy donors and cancer patients. Some clones are missing from TCRdb's copy, which holds only in-frame ones; the method was immunoSEQ multiplex PCR. The sample lists tens of thousands of clones, roughly 93% occurring once. Sequenced: PBMCs. These receptors all come from a woman between 40 and 55 years old with lung cancer.

The chain employs TRBV5-1 and TRBJ2-3; 7 nucleotides match TRBD2. The CDR3 sequence is 18 residues long. Trimming took 1 base from V and 0 from J; bases not matched to a gene: 11. Per the germline V gene, CDR1 is SGHRS and CDR2 is YFSETQ. The CDR3 loop is CASSLSSGAGSSTDTQYF. In nucleotides, the CDR3 is TGCGCCAGCAGCTTGTCCAGCGGGGCGGGATCTAGCACAGATACGCAGTATTTT.

J is TRBJ1-4 and V is TRBV7-9; 9 nucleotides match TRBD1. This CDR3 has 15 amino acids. V gave up 4 bases and J gave up 4 bases; unmatched junction bases: 4. Germline CDR1 SEHNR, CDR2 FQNEAQ (reference sequence). The CDR3 protein is CASSYRGLGNEKLFF. CDR3 in DNA: TGTGCCAGCAGCTACAGGGGGCTCGGTAATGAAAAACTGTTTTTT.

The chain recombines TRBV28 with TRBJ2-7, with D possibly matching TRBD2 (5 bases). Germline CDR1 and CDR2: MDHEN and SYDVKM. Trimming pared 3 bases from V and 3 bases from J, leaving 15 bases between. The CDR3 runs 15 residues. As DNA, the CDR3 is TGTGCCAGCAGTTTCAGAGGGCCGACCCTCTACGAGCAGTACTTC. It codes for CASSFRGPTLYEQYF.

This clone is a singleton in its sample. V gene TRBV2 combines with J gene TRBJ1-2; D unresolved. V lost 4 bases and J 4 bases, leaving 13 bases between the germline ends. The CDR3 contains 14 residues. CDR1 is SNHLY, CDR2 FYNNEI, per germline. The CDR3 nucleotides read TGTGCCAGCAGTGTTTATGAGGGCCGCTATGGCTACACCTTC. Its translation is CASSVYEGRYGYTF.

V and J are TRBV5-1 and TRBJ2-2; 9 positions match TRBD2. Germline trimming cut 4 bases from V and 2 bases from J; bases unmatched to any gene: 3. CDR1 is SGHRS, CDR2 YFSETQ, per germline. This CDR3 contains 15 residues. This CDR3 is CASSQGLANTGELFF. In nucleotides, the CDR3 is TGCGCCAGCAGCCAGGGACTAGCTAACACCGGGGAGCTGTTTTTT.